This T cell receptor beta chain is drawn from a study of T cell changes during pregnancy in multiple sclerosis. Looked up from germline, CDR1 is SGHDT and CDR2 is YYEEEE. V dropped 6 bases and J dropped 4 bases, with 20 bases sitting between them. This CDR3 is built from 16 residues. The protocol was immunoSEQ multiplex PCR, while the TCRdb copy is restricted to in-frame clones and leaves out a portion. This table holds under 95,000 clones, 85% to 95% found once. The material was peripheral blood, obtained in the second trimester of pregnancy. This clonotype was sampled from a female donor in good health, enrolled as a control in a pregnancy study. This chain links TRBV5-6 with TRBJ2-1; a possible D gene is TRBD2 (6 bases). The CDR3 loop is CASTLFGSTSYNEQFF. The CDR3 DNA reads TGTGCCAGCACCCTATTCGGGAGCACCTCTTACAATGAGCAGTTCTTC. The full variable domain, in which reference TRBV5-6 and TRBJ2-1 provide the parts outside the CDR3, is DAGVTQSPTHLIKTRGQQVTLRCSPKSGHDTVSWYQQALGQGPQFIFQYYEEEERQRGNFPDRFSGHQFPNYSSELNVNALLLGDSALYLCASTLFGSTSYNEQFFGPGTRLTVL.